What follows describes a single TCR beta chain. Its antigen remains unidentified. The entry originates in a study of long-term antiretroviral therapy in people with HIV. The germline CDR1 and CDR2 sequences are SEHNR and FQNEAQ (reference sequence). CDR3 length equals 17 residues. J lost 5 bases, V lost 4 bases, and 12 bases had no gene match. Study findings and constraints: Control repertoires displayed wider CDR3 length ranges than the HIV repertoires.

immunoSEQ v3.0 was run at survey level. TCRdb's table, derived via immunoSEQ multiplex PCR, lists solely in-frame clones and lacks some. There are some 15,000 clones in the sample; under 85% occur only once, and roughly 14% lies in the top ten. The V call is TRBV7-9, the J call TRBJ1-1; 11 bases agree with TRBD1. The sample in question was unsorted PBMCs, obtained about 3.1 years after starting antiretroviral therapy. This sequence was found in a woman aged 40 to 49 with HIV. CDR3 DNA sequence: TGTGCCAGCAGCTCCCCCCGGACAGGGGGCGCGAGGACTGAAGCTTTCTTT. As protein: CASSSPRTGGARTEAFF.